The rows below give T cell receptor beta chains drawn from one sample of a study of blood T cell repertoires in COVID-19. Clones were read by immunoSEQ multiplex PCR, and TCRdb kept only the in-frame ones, dropping some. This table holds about 180,000 clones, more than 70% found once. The sequenced sample consisted of PBMCs or T cells enriched from blood (not recorded which). These receptors were obtained from a woman aged 25 to 45 who had recovered from COVID-19. The CDR3 runs from the conserved cysteine through the conserved F or W. A D gene is named only where the DNA matches it firmly. Clone size is stated in some rows and not others, as once, few, many or a class when expanded.

V,size,D,J,DNA,CDR3
TRBV6-5,NA,NA,TRBJ2-1,TGTGGGGATCTAAAGGGGTTTGGTCCCCCGTTCTTC,CGDLKGFGPPFF
TRBV9,once,TRBD1,TRBJ2-1,TGTGCCAGCAGCGCAGGGGACAGCTCCTACAATGAGCAGTTCTTC,CASSAGDSSYNEQFF
TRBV5-6,NA,NA,TRBJ2-4,TGTGCCAGCAGCTTGGAGACAGCCCTAGCCAAAAACATTCAGTACTTC,CASSLETALAKNIQYF
TRBV20-1,NA,NA,TRBJ1-1,TGCAGTGCTTTTGAGAGCAAAGCTTTCTTT,CSAFESKAFF
TRBV11-2,NA,NA,TRBJ2-7,TGTGCCAGCAGCTTAGATTTTGGTACGAGGGCCTGGGGCTACGAGCAGTACTTC,CASSLDFGTRAWGYEQYF
TRBV15,NA,TRBD1,TRBJ2-7,TGTGCCACCAGCAGAGGGACAGGGGGCTACGAGCAGTACTTC,CATSRGTGGYEQYF
TRBV3-1/TRBV3-2,NA,NA,TRBJ1-6,TGTGCCAGCAGCCAAGAAGTAGTCGTCGGGAATTCACCCCTCCACTTT,CASSQEVVVGNSPLHF
TRBV11-3,NA,TRBD1,TRBJ2-2,TGTGCCAGCAGCTTCCGGGACAGGGGGAGGAACACCGGGGAGCTGTTTTTT,CASSFRDRGRNTGELFF
TRBV28,NA,TRBD1,TRBJ2-1,TGTGCCAGCAGACCAGGTCACAGGGGTTTAGGTGATGAGCAGTTCTTC,CASRPGHRGLGDEQFF
TRBV15,NA,NA,TRBJ2-1,TGTGCCACCAGCAGACCCCACAGACTAGAGAGCGGCAATGAGCAGTTCTTC,CATSRPHRLESGNEQFF
TRBV7-9,NA,TRBD2,TRBJ2-5,TGTGCCAGCAGCCCGCCCCGACTAGGGAGGGATCAAGAGACCCAGTACTTC,CASSPPRLGRDQETQYF
TRBV18,NA,NA,TRBJ1-2,TGTGCCAGCTCACCAGGGGAGTACTATGGCTACACCTTC,CASSPGEYYGYTF
TRBV6-5,NA,NA,TRBJ2-7,TGTGCCAGCAGTTACTTTAAATACAGTCCCCGGTCCTTC,CASSYFKYSPRSF
TRBV6-1,NA,TRBD2,TRBJ2-3,TGTGCCAGCAGTGAAAGAGGGCTAGCGGAGTTCACAGATACGCAGTATTTT,CASSERGLAEFTDTQYF
TRBV7-9,NA,TRBD2,TRBJ2-1,TGTGCCAGCAGCCGGTCGGGGGGGTCCTACAATGAGCAGTTCTTC,CASSRSGGSYNEQFF
TRBV7-8,NA,NA,TRBJ2-5,TGTGCCAGCAGCCGAACCAGGGAGACCCAGTACTTC,CASSRTRETQYF
TRBV11-3,NA,NA,TRBJ2-2,TGTGCCAGCAGCTTAGAAGGCAGGGATAGCACCGGGGAGCTGTTTTTT,CASSLEGRDSTGELFF
TRBV5-1,NA,TRBD1,TRBJ2-1,TGCGCCAGCAGCTTAGGACAGGGTTCCTACAATGAGCAGTTCTTC,CASSLGQGSYNEQFF
TRBV6-5,NA,NA,TRBJ2-1,TGTGCCAGCAAAAAGGCTACCCGAGGGAATGAGCAGTTCTTC,CASKKATRGNEQFF
TRBV4-2,NA,TRBD1,TRBJ1-1,TGTGCCAGCAGCCGGACAGGGATGAACACTGAAGCTTTCTTT,CASSRTGMNTEAFF
TRBV18,once,NA,TRBJ1-2,TGTGCCAGCTCACCCGACACAAACTATGGCTACACCTTC,CASSPDTNYGYTF
TRBV3-1/TRBV3-2,NA,TRBD1,TRBJ1-2,TGTGCCAGCAGCCTGCGGGACAGGACAGAACGTATTGGCTACACCTTC,CASSLRDRTERIGYTF
TRBV30,NA,TRBD1,TRBJ1-3,TGTGCCTGGAGAGGACGGGACAGGGGCCTAAAGTTGAGAAACACCATATATTTT,CAWRGRDRGLKLRNTIYF
TRBV29-1,once,TRBD1,TRBJ2-1,TGCAGCGCCGGGACAGACTACAATGAGCAGTTCTTC,CSAGTDYNEQFF
TRBV14,NA,NA,TRBJ2-5,TGTGCCAGCAGCCAAGATAGGGGGTGGGAGACCCAGTACTTC,CASSQDRGWETQYF
TRBV4-1,NA,NA,TRBJ1-4,TGCGCCAGCAGCCAGAGCCAGGGTCTTGATGAAAAACTGTTTTTT,CASSQSQGLDEKLFF
TRBV5-1,NA,TRBD1,TRBJ1-6,TGCGCCAGCAGCTTGGCCGGGACAGCCTATTCACCCCTCCACTTT,CASSLAGTAYSPLHF
TRBV5-1,NA,NA,TRBJ1-5,TGCGCCAGCAGCCTAGATACACCTAGCAATCAGCCCCAGCATTTT,CASSLDTPSNQPQHF
TRBV21-1,NA,NA,TRBJ2-7,TGTGCCAGCAGCAACGGACTAGCGGGAGCGGACGAGCAGTACTTC,CASSNGLAGADEQYF
TRBV5-4,NA,TRBD2,TRBJ2-7,TGTGCCAGCAGCTCCCATGTGGGAGGGTCCTACGAGCAGTACTTC,CASSSHVGGSYEQYF
TRBV14,NA,NA,TRBJ2-3,TGTGCCAGCAGCCAAGACGGCGGGCCGGGACTTTATAGCACAGATACGCAGTATTTT,CASSQDGGPGLYSTDTQYF
TRBV6-1,NA,NA,TRBJ1-2,TGTGCCAGCAGTGAAGGACAGGAAATCTATGGCTACACCTTC,CASSEGQEIYGYTF
TRBV28,NA,TRBD1,TRBJ2-7,TGTGCCAGCATGGGACAGGGCGAACAAGGAAACTACGAGCAGTACTTC,CASMGQGEQGNYEQYF
TRBV13,once,NA,TRBJ1-2,TGTGCCAGCAGCTCCCCCGGGAGGTACTATTATGGCTACACCTTC,CASSSPGRYYYGYTF
TRBV7-9,NA,TRBD2,TRBJ2-3,TGTGCCAGCAGCTTAGTGACCCCGGGACTAGCGGGCACAGATACGCAGTATTTT,CASSLVTPGLAGTDTQYF
TRBV2,NA,NA,TRBJ2-7,TGTGCCAGCAGGTCAATTCCGGGACACCAACTCCTCTACGAGCAGTACTTC,CASRSIPGHQLLYEQYF
TRBV12-5,NA,NA,TRBJ2-1,TGTGCTAGTGGTTTGGTAACCGGTGAGCAGTTCTTC,CASGLVTGEQFF
TRBV2,few,TRBD1,TRBJ2-3,TGTGCCAGCAGCTTTGAGGGGGCTGTCTCAGATACGCAGTATTTT,CASSFEGAVSDTQYF
TRBV29-1,NA,TRBD1,TRBJ1-2,TGCAGCGTTGAAACAGGGGGCTATGGCTACACCTTC,CSVETGGYGYTF
TRBV7-9,NA,TRBD1,TRBJ2-7,TGTGCCAGCAGCGGCTCAGGGGGTTTTTACGAGCAGTACTTC,CASSGSGGFYEQYF
TRBV6-5,NA,NA,TRBJ2-7,TGTGCCAGCAGACGGGAGGGGGCGCATTACGAGCAGTACTTC,CASRREGAHYEQYF
TRBV5-1,NA,TRBD2,TRBJ2-1,TGCGCCAGCAACCCTGGGACTAGCCCTGGTAATGAGCAGTTCTTC,CASNPGTSPGNEQFF
TRBV5-4,once,TRBD1,TRBJ2-7,TGTGCCAGCAGCTCGGCCCTAGGACAGGGGCCATACGAGCAGTACTTC,CASSSALGQGPYEQYF
TRBV7-2,NA,NA,TRBJ2-3,TGTGCCAGCAGCCAGGACTCAAGCACAGATACGCAGTATTTT,CASSQDSSTDTQYF
TRBV3-1/TRBV3-2,once,TRBD1,TRBJ1-4,TGTGCCAGCAGCCGACGGGGACAGGCAACTAATGAAAAACTGTTTTTT,CASSRRGQATNEKLFF
TRBV5-1,NA,TRBD2,TRBJ2-7,TGCGCCAGCAGCTTAGGCGGGAGCATCTACGAGCAGTACTTC,CASSLGGSIYEQYF
TRBV19,NA,NA,TRBJ1-6,TGTGCCAGTAGTATAGCCCTTGATTCACCCCTCCACTTT,CASSIALDSPLHF
TRBV2,NA,NA,TRBJ2-1,TGTGCCAGCATCTTAGAGCGCATGAGCTCCTACAATGAGCAGTTCTTC,CASILERMSSYNEQFF
TRBV2,NA,TRBD1,TRBJ1-3,TGTGCCAGCACAACACCGGGACAGCCGGAGGGAAACACCATATATTTT,CASTTPGQPEGNTIYF
TRBV2,NA,NA,TRBJ2-3,TGTGCCAGCAGTGGTCTGGGGGCAAAGGCAGATACGCAGTATTTT,CASSGLGAKADTQYF
TRBV6-5,few,NA,TRBJ2-2,TGTGCCAGCAAGCGGGCCGGGGAGCTGTTTTTT,CASKRAGELFF
TRBV6-5,NA,NA,TRBJ2-7,TGTGCCAGCAGTTACGACAGGACCGGACGGGTGCAGTACTTC,CASSYDRTGRVQYF
TRBV27,NA,NA,TRBJ1-1,TGTGCCAGCAGTTTGGAGGGAGTCAACACTGAAGCTTTCTTT,CASSLEGVNTEAFF
TRBV2,NA,TRBD2,TRBJ2-1,TGTGCCAGCAGTGAAGTTCCGGGAGGGCACGCCAATGAGCAGTTCTTC,CASSEVPGGHANEQFF
TRBV4-1,NA,TRBD1,TRBJ2-7,TGCGCCAGCAGCCAAGGGGACAGGGGGCCCTACGAGCAGTACTTC,CASSQGDRGPYEQYF